This T cell receptor (beta chain) was identified during a study of T cell responses to AZD1222 COVID-19 vaccine. Background on the study: Second-dose timings of about 4 or about 12 weeks were pooled.

Findings of the study overall: Scientists sampled the repertoires only once the peak T cell response had passed. It was only five to seven AZD1222 recipients who were seropositive at baseline. Donor demographics were predominantly white British with a female majority; clonal diversity may be underestimated.

CDR1 is SGHDT, CDR2 YYEEEE, per germline. This CDR3 comprises 15 residues. Between the trimmed V and J ends, which lost 4 bases and 4 bases, there was a span of 15 bases. Concerning this clone: The antigen remains unidentified.

The protocol was immunoSEQ multiplex PCR, while the TCRdb copy is restricted to in-frame clones and leaves out a portion. The sample contains about 99,000 clones, roughly 88% of which appear only once. This sequence was found in an adult in good health. This sample comprised peripheral blood, obtained on day 0 of AZD1222 vaccination. This chain connects TRBV5-6 to TRBJ2-1, with D uncertain. CDR3 in amino acids: CASSRGRNLYNEQFF. The CDR3 region has the DNA TGTGCCAGCAGCCGCGGCCGAAACCTATACAATGAGCAGTTCTTC.